What follows are 6 T cell receptor beta chains derived from one specimen sequenced in a study of blood T cell repertoires in COVID-19. Assay used: immunoSEQ multiplex PCR; TCRdb lists only in-frame clones, some missing. This table has tens of thousands of clones, around 81% appearing once. The specimen sequenced was peripheral blood. These receptors were obtained from an elderly man with COVID-19, enrolled during active disease.

The chain recombines TRBV7-6 with TRBJ2-1, with D possibly TRBD2 on 6 matching bases. CDR1 is SGHVS, CDR2 FNYEAQ, per germline. The germline V and J ends were trimmed by 1 base and 6 bases, with 13 bases remaining between them. CDR3 length: 15 amino acids. The CDR3 nucleotides read TGTGCCAGCAGCTTAGGCGTAGGGAGGCCCAATGAGCAGTTCTTC. It codes for CASSLGVGRPNEQFF.

This clone was seen only a few times. The chain carries TRBV5-4 and TRBJ2-3; the D is unclear. The CDR3 runs to 13 residues. Germline V lookup: CDR1 SGHNT, CDR2 YYREEE (reference sequence). Between the trimmed V and J ends, which lost 4 bases and 0 bases, there was a span of 6 bases. The CDR3 sequence is CASSRPSTDTQYF. CDR3 in DNA: TGTGCCAGCAGCCGTCCGAGCACAGATACGCAGTATTTT.

The chain uses TRBV6-4 and TRBJ1-6; D may be TRBD1 (5 bases). The V end lost 5 bases, the J end lost 7 bases, and 15 bases lay between the germline ends. CDR1 is MRHNA and CDR2 is SNTAGT in the germline V gene. The CDR3 covers 15 residues. The CDR3 DNA reads TGTGCCAGCAGTCCCTCAGGGAATCGGAATTCACCCCTCCACTTT. It codes for CASSPSGNRNSPLHF.

This sequence joins TRBV25-1 and TRBJ2-7; TRBD1 matches 7 bases. The CDR3 is 12 amino acids. J lost 4 bases, V lost 8 bases, and 5 bases had no gene match. Germline CDR1 and CDR2: MGHDK and SYGVNS. CDR3 residues: CASLGRGYEQYF. The CDR3 DNA is TGTGCCAGCCTCGGCAGGGGGTACGAGCAGTACTTC.

The chain uses TRBV5-8 and TRBJ1-1; possibly TRBD1 for D (6 bases). Germline CDR1 SGHTS, CDR2 YDEGEE. The CDR3 is made up of 14 amino acids. V was clipped by 1 base and J by 8 bases, with 15 bases between them. The CDR3 region is CASSLTRGTLEAFF. DNA for the CDR3: TGTGCCAGCAGCTTGACCAGGGGAACATTGGAAGCTTTCTTT.

This clone appeared a single time. The chain recombines TRBV6-5 with TRBJ1-5; 11 nucleotides agree with TRBD1. The CDR3 has 15 residues. Losses at the gene ends were 5 bases for V and 5 bases for J; bases not matched to a gene: 5. Germline values: CDR1 MNHEY, CDR2 SVGAGI. The CDR3 region has the DNA TGTGCCAGCAGTAAGGACAGGGGGCATGATCAGCCCCAGCATTTT. This gives the protein CASSKDRGHDQPQHF.